This entry describes one T cell receptor (beta chain). Germline V CDR1 and CDR2: SNHLY, FYNNEI. Losses at the gene ends were 3 bases for V and 1 base for J; bases not matched to a gene: 0. The CDR3 runs to 14 residues. The data originate from a study of T cell clones after liver transplantation. On the study more broadly: Apart from a few HCV-positive recipients, transplants were for non-autoimmune, non-viral reasons. Patients counted as tolerant after at least one year off all immunosuppression, enzymes not exceeding twice normal.

Sequencing was performed with immunoSEQ multiplex PCR; in TCRdb, only in-frame clones are kept and a portion is missing. This sample has about 72,000 clones, with 90% found just once. CD3+CD4+ and CD3+CD8+ cells were FACS-sorted from thawed unstimulated PBMCs. This material consisted of CD4+ T cells from blood, taken before liver transplant. The gene calls are TRBV2 and TRBJ2-1, with 7 bases that match TRBD1. The sequence was obtained from a human donor who received a liver transplant. Here the CDR3 DNA reads TGTGCCAGCAGTGAGGGACAGTCCTACAATGAGCAGTTCTTC. It encodes CASSEGQSYNEQFF.